Detailed here is one T cell receptor (beta chain). This clonotype was counted many times. Its antigen remains unidentified. The input lacks base qualities; no much larger clone sits a single base away. The time point tag for this specimen amounts to: persistent/refractory GD, antithyroid drugs over 5 years with positive TRAb. RNA was extracted from PBMCs in TRIzol for both TCR sequencing and RNA sequencing. Graves' disease was diagnosed according to American Thyroid Association guidelines. Patients for the study were recruited at an endocrinology department in Xi'an, China. Each patient gave 7 to 9.5 milliliters of peripheral blood, collected in an EDTA anticoagulant tube. Ficoll Paque Plus density gradient separation was used to isolate PBMCs, and no additional T cell sorting was done. An Agilent 2100 Bioanalyzer and agarose gel were used to check RNA quality, and a NanoDrop 2000 was used to measure RNA concentration.

The CDR3 has 16 amino acids, counting the end cysteine and phenylalanine. CDR3 DNA is the only sequence kept; it has 48 bases, read in frame from the first base. Trimming removed 2 bases from V and 6 bases from J; the gene matches leave 9 bases unexplained. These data originate in a study of regulatory T cells in long-lasting Graves disease (dated by TCRdb to about 2021). For the study in its entirety: Persistent Graves' disease meant more than 5 years of antithyroid drug treatment with TSH receptor autoantibodies that stayed positive. A total of around 35 samples underwent TCR sequencing, from some 13 patients with persistent Graves' disease and around 20 patients with newly diagnosed Graves' disease. The study took place in China and was registered as a clinical trial. In the clinical cohort, patients with persistent Graves' disease had used antithyroid drugs for an average of around 10 years. Persistent Graves' disease patients were compared with newly diagnosed Graves' disease patients by peripheral blood TCR sequencing and RNA sequencing.

The receptor library was made with multiplex PCR. TCRdb records Illumina HiSeq 4000 as the sequencer. iRepertoire HTBI primers and Arm-PCR amplification of CDR3 regions were used to construct TCR beta libraries. PCR products were gel purified before sequencing. Turning to the authors' computational methods: A total of 60 to 80 TRBV and 14 TRBJ segments were identified across samples and were used for gene usage analysis of CDR3 amino acid clonotypes. Filtered high-quality paired reads were merged into contigs using COPE and FqMerger. BLAST was used to align contigs to IMGT TRBV, TRBD and TRBJ reference genes, with CDR3 defined following IMGT. Clonotypes above 0.1% frequency were classified as highly expanded clones. Repertoire diversity was measured by Shannon entropy, and V-J evenness by the Gini coefficient. Public clonotypes were defined as clonotypes shared by more than one individual. Through fastp at Q25 and MiXCR, TCRdb rebuilt clones from the public reads, retaining in-frame beta chains. All rows with the same CDR3 protein become a single entry with the most common DNA and genes. These V and J calls rely on TCRdb rather than the paper's analysis. The sample contains about 400,000 distinct CDR3 sequences, around 20% of them found a single time. Of the sample, less than 25% falls within the top ten clones.

The study at large found these results: The authors acknowledged the small sample size as a limitation that may reduce accuracy. Persistent Graves' disease patients showed lower TCR Shannon entropy and fewer highly expanded clones than newly diagnosed patients, suggesting clonal expansion. Persistent patients shared more public clonotypes among themselves (around 2,800) than newly diagnosed patients did (about 970). TRBV28, TRBJ1-2 and TRBJ2-5 were preferentially used in persistent disease, while TRBV20-1 and TRBJ2-1 were favored in newly diagnosed disease. Because the primary lesion, thyroid tissue, could not be accessed, the study looked at peripheral blood alone. Sequencing and analysis were restricted to the TCR beta chain.

This sample comprised peripheral blood mononuclear cells (PBMCs), obtained when the disease was refractory, from a patient treated with antithyroid drugs. The source of this sequence is a female donor with Graves disease. The chain is made from TRBV12-3 or TRBV12-4 and TRBJ1-5; 8 bases in the junction line up with TRBD1. This receptor has the CDR3 CASSLSDREFGQPQHF. The nucleotide sequence reads TGTGCCAGCAGTTTATCGGACAGGGAGTTTGGTCAGCCCCAGCATTTT.